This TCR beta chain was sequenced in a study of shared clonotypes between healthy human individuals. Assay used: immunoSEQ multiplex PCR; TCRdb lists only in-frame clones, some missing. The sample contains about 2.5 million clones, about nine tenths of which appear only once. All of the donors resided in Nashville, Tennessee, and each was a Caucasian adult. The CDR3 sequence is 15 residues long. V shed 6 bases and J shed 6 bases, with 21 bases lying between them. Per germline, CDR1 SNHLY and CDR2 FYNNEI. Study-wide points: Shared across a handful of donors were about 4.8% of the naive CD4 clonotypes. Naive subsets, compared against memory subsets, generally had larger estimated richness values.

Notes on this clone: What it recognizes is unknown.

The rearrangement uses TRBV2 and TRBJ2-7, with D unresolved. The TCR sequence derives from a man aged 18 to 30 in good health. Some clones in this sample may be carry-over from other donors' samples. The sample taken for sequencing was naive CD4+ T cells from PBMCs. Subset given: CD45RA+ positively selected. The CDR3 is CASRNLRDGFGEQYF. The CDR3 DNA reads TGTGCCAGCAGGAATCTTAGGGATGGGTTTGGCGAGCAGTACTTC.